This paragraph reports one T cell receptor (beta chain). Each CDR3 protein is one row after TCRdb ran MiXCR on the reads. The data contain about 15,000 distinct CDR3 sequences, around 34% of them singletons. Germline V CDR1 and CDR2: SQVTM, ANQGSEA. CDR3 length equals 15 residues. V gave up 5 bases and J gave up 6 bases; unmatched junction bases: 10. The J gene is TRBJ1-5, the V gene TRBV29-1; 10 bases line up with TRBD1. The sample consisted of blood. The receptor's source is a human donor. CDR3 nucleotides: TGCAGCGTTCTCTCGACAGGGGGCGTCATTCAGCCCCAGCATTTT. Residues: CSVLSTGGVIQPQHF.